Listed here are 20 T cell receptor beta chains from one sample, sequenced in a study of CD8 T cells in ankylosing spondylitis. Each CDR3 protein gets one entry after TCRdb re-called the 5' RACE reads with MiXCR. This sample carries about 42,000 distinct CDR3 sequences, over 3.5% of them seen once, and the ten largest clones take around 3.6%. The sample taken for sequencing was blood, either unsorted or a sorted T cell fraction (not recorded which). These TCRs come from a female donor with ankylosing spondylitis or in good health (not recorded which).

Many counts were recorded for this clonotype. The chain uses TRBV9 and TRBJ1-6, with D perhaps matching TRBD1 (5 bases). The CDR3 spans 15 residues. Trimming took 2 bases from V and 9 from J, leaving 15 bases between them. CDR1 is SGDLS, CDR2 YYNGEE, per germline. The CDR3 DNA reads as TGTGCCAGCAGCGTCCACCCAGGGTCGGGTTCACCCCTCCACTTT. It codes for CASSVHPGSGSPLHF.

This clonotype was recorded many times. J is TRBJ2-7 and V is TRBV9; a weak D match, TRBD1 (5 bases). Germline CDR1 is SGDLS and CDR2 is YYNGEE. CDR3 length equals 16 residues. Trimming stripped 3 bases from V and 3 bases from J, with 19 bases between. DNA of the CDR3: TGTGCCAGCAGCGCAGGTGGGGCCTTCCTAGGCTACGAGCAGTACTTC. Translating gives CASSAGGAFLGYEQYF.

This clonotype was seen at least ten times. This chain uses TRBV9 with TRBJ2-2; 10 bases agree with TRBD1. Germline values: CDR1 SGDLS, CDR2 YYNGEE. The CDR3 is made up of 16 amino acids. Trimming at V came to 0 bases and at J to 9 bases, leaving 8 bases not matched to a gene. CDR3 amino acids: CASSVVATGGLRELFF. The DNA of the CDR3 is TGTGCCAGCAGCGTAGTCGCGACAGGGGGCCTCAGGGAGCTGTTTTTT.

As regards this clonotype: A junction boundary mismatches the germline segment, possibly from a read error. The J gene is TRBJ2-1, the V gene TRBV9, with unresolved D. The CDR3 contains 19 residues. CDR1 is SGDLS, CDR2 YYNGEE, per germline. For the CDR3, the DNA is TGTGCCAGCGGCGTAGGCCTCATGAGGCGGACGAGCTCCTACAATGAGCAGTTCTTC. This codes for CASGVGLMRRTSSYNEQFF.

This clonotype showed up many times. The chain is built from TRBV9 and TRBJ2-1, with 11 bases matching TRBD2. V lost 4 bases to trimming and J lost 8 bases; unmatched junction nucleotides: 14. Germline V gives CDR1 SGDLS, CDR2 YYNGEE. The CDR3 runs to 17 residues. CDR3 amino acids: CASSPLKTSGGGDEQFF. In nucleotides, the CDR3 is TGTGCCAGCAGCCCACTTAAAACTAGCGGGGGAGGCGATGAGCAGTTCTTC.

This clonotype was seen ten or more times. The chain couples TRBV9 to TRBJ2-1; 8 bases are shared with TRBD2. The CDR3 consists of 13 residues. CDR1 and CDR2 from the germline V gene are SGDLS and YYNGEE. The V gene end was trimmed by 0 bases and the J gene end by 12 bases; junction bases not matched to a gene: 5. The CDR3 sequence is CASSVEPAGGQFF. The CDR3 bases are TGTGCCAGCAGCGTAGAGCCCGCGGGGGGGCAGTTCTTC.

The CDR3 DNA reads TGTGCCAGCAGCTTCTCCGGGACAGGGACAGATACGCAGTATTTT. It encodes CASSFSGTGTDTQYF. The rearrangement links TRBV9 to TRBJ2-3; 9 positions agree with TRBD1. The germline CDR1 and CDR2 sequences are SGDLS and YYNGEE. V was clipped by 4 bases and J by 3 bases; unmatched bases: 6. This CDR3 comprises 15 residues.

This clonotype was observed many times. The chain joins TRBV9 to TRBJ1-4, with TRBD1 as a possible D gene (5 bases). Trimming took off 4 bases at V and 0 bases at J, with 10 bases between the two ends. Germline values: CDR1 SGDLS, CDR2 YYNGEE. This CDR3 has 15 amino acids. The CDR3 region has the DNA TGTGCCAGCAGCCCCCGGGGGGCAACTAATGAAAAACTGTTTTTT. Its translation is CASSPRGATNEKLFF.

By proportion, this clonotype is medium-sized. The chain joins TRBV9 to TRBJ2-1; D remains ambiguous. This CDR3 spans 13 amino acids. Trimming removed 0 bases at V and 9 bases at J, with 10 bases between. Germline loops: CDR1 SGDLS, CDR2 YYNGEE. CDR3 in DNA: TGTGCCAGCAGCGTAGATCAGTTTGGTGAGCAGTTCTTC. This gives the protein CASSVDQFGEQFF. The full variable domain, with the rest looked up from reference TRBV9 and TRBJ2-1, is DSGVTQTPKHLITATGQRVTLRCSPRSGDLSVYWYQQSLDQGLQFLIQYYNGEERAKGNILERFSAQQFPDLHSELNLSSLELGDSALYFCASSVDQFGEQFFGPGTRLTVL.

This clonotype has a count of ten or more. This chain uses TRBV9 with TRBJ1-2; maybe TRBD1 (5 bases). This CDR3 is 12 amino acids long. With 4 bases removed from V and 4 bases from J, the gap between germline ends came to 8 bases. Germline CDR1 reads SGDLS; CDR2 reads YYNGEE. The CDR3 nucleotides read TGTGCCAGCAGCTCCCAGGGCTATGGCTACACCTTC. Translating gives CASSSQGYGYTF.

The table lists this clonotype with many counts. The chain is built from TRBV9 and TRBJ2-7; D uncertain. Germline V gene lookup returns CDR1 SGDLS and CDR2 YYNGEE. The CDR3 is 11 amino acids. The V end lost 3 bases, the J end lost 4 bases, and 5 bases lay between the germline ends. The CDR3 sequence is CASSALYEQYF. Here the CDR3 DNA reads TGTGCCAGCAGCGCCTTATACGAGCAGTACTTC.

There are many counts of this clonotype. Just one base apart from a much larger clone, this may be a read error. The rearrangement links TRBV9 to TRBJ1-1; unclear D gene. The CDR3 length is 13 residues. Trimming shortened V by 0 bases and J by 2 bases, and 5 bases separated the two germline ends. In germline, CDR1 is SGDLS, CDR2 YYNGEE. CDR3 DNA sequence: TGTGCCAGCAGCGTAGTCGCAAACACTGAAGCTTTCTTT. Its protein product is CASSVVANTEAFF.

This clonotype was seen ten or more times. The genes are TRBV9 and TRBJ1-1; D is unresolved. Germline V gene data show CDR1 as SGDLS and CDR2 as YYNGEE. V lost 4 bases, J lost 8 bases, and 18 bases lay in between. CDR3 size: 14 residues. In DNA form, the CDR3 reads TGTGCCAGCAGCTCGTATTTTAGGGCGGACGAAGCTTTCTTT. The encoded protein is CASSSYFRADEAFF.

At least ten counts were recorded for this clonotype. This chain links TRBV9 with TRBJ2-1, with 7 bases that match TRBD2. CDR3 length equals 14 residues. The ends lost 1 base at V and 7 bases at J; junction bases unmatched: 5. The germline CDR1 and CDR2 sequences are SGDLS and YYNGEE. The DNA for the CDR3 is TGTGCCAGCAGCGTAAGTACTAGCGCGAATGAGCAGTTCTTC. Translating gives CASSVSTSANEQFF.

V gene TRBV9 combines with J gene TRBJ2-2; D may be TRBD2 (5 bases). Germline lookup yields CDR1 SGDLS and CDR2 YYNGEE. The CDR3 covers 14 residues. V lost 0 bases to trimming and J lost 5 bases, with 8 bases between them. Here the CDR3 DNA reads TGTGCCAGCAGCGTAGTTGAGGGAACCGGGGAGCTGTTTTTT. Amino acids: CASSVVEGTGELFF.

This clonotype rates as medium-sized (0.01 to 0.1%). The rearrangement links TRBV9 to TRBJ1-2; D is possibly TRBD1 (5 bases). Trimming took off 2 bases at V and 0 bases at J, with 17 bases between the two ends. This CDR3 comprises 17 residues. Looked up from germline, CDR1 is SGDLS and CDR2 is YYNGEE. CDR3: CASSVGIRVRANYGYTF. The CDR3 nucleotides are TGTGCCAGCAGCGTTGGGATCCGTGTCAGGGCTAACTATGGCTACACCTTC.

This clonotype was seen at least ten times. This sequence joins TRBV9 and TRBJ2-3, with D possibly being TRBD1 or TRBD2 (5 bases each). Trimming pared 4 bases from V and 0 bases from J, leaving 18 bases between. CDR1 is SGDLS and CDR2 is YYNGEE in the germline V gene. The CDR3 has 17 residues. CDR3 sequence reads: CASSPTGALPSTDTQYF. CDR3 coding DNA: TGTGCCAGCAGCCCAACCGGGGCCCTTCCAAGCACAGATACGCAGTATTTT.

This clonotype has ten or more counts. The rearrangement joins TRBV9 to TRBJ2-3, with TRBD2 matching over 8 bases. This CDR3 is 14 amino acids long. With V trimmed by 1 base and J by 4 bases, 2 bases remained unmatched. Germline CDR1 is SGDLS and CDR2 is YYNGEE. This chain's CDR3 is CASSVQAGADTQYF. DNA of the CDR3: TGTGCCAGCAGCGTACAAGCGGGGGCAGATACGCAGTATTTT.

This clonotype is medium-sized within its sample. The gene calls are TRBV9 and TRBJ1-5; TRBD1 is a possible D gene (6 bases). Germline V gene sequence: CDR1 SGDLS, CDR2 YYNGEE. The CDR3 totals 13 residues. The ends were cut back, 2 bases at V and 4 bases at J, with 7 bases in the middle. In DNA form, the CDR3 reads TGTGCCAGCAGCGTGCAGGGGAATCAGCCCCAGCATTTT. It is translated as CASSVQGNQPQHF.

Only a few counts were recorded for this clonotype. The chain combines TRBV9 with TRBJ1-1, with D unresolved. Looked up from germline, CDR1 is SGDLS and CDR2 is YYNGEE. Deletions cut 3 bases from V and 1 base from J, with 16 bases between. This CDR3 has 16 residues. CDR3 sequence (DNA): TGTGCCAGCAGCGGGGTCCCGGTGGGTTCGAACACTGAAGCTTTCTTT. This translates into CASSGVPVGSNTEAFF. Drawing the rest from reference TRBV9 and TRBJ1-1, the complete variable domain is DSGVTQTPKHLITATGQRVTLRCSPRSGDLSVYWYQQSLDQGLQFLIQYYNGEERAKGNILERFSAQQFPDLHSELNLSSLELGDSALYFCASSGVPVGSNTEAFFGQGTRLTVV.